This paragraph covers one T cell receptor (beta chain) sequence. The CDR3 extends over 16 amino acids. V gave up 4 bases and J gave up 0 bases, with 14 bases separating them. Germline CDR1 reads SGHDT; CDR2 reads YYEEEE. This sample is drawn from a study of Tregs in tolerant kidney transplant recipients. Thawed PBMCs were FACS-sorted into unstimulated CD4+CD25+CD127- regulatory T cells, CD4+CD25- non-regulatory cells, CD4 and CD8 cells. Libraries were prepared by immunoSEQ multiplex PCR; TCRdb keeps only in-frame clonotypes and omits some of them. The sample has roughly 250,000 clones, 84% seen once. Material: CD4+ T cells from blood. This clonotype originated in a human donor in good health. The chain couples TRBV5-6 to TRBJ2-4, with TRBD2 as a possible D gene (6 bases). The CDR3 sequence is CASSVNGGLAKNIQYF. CDR3 DNA sequence: TGTGCCAGCAGCGTGAATGGGGGACTAGCCAAAAACATTCAGTACTTC.